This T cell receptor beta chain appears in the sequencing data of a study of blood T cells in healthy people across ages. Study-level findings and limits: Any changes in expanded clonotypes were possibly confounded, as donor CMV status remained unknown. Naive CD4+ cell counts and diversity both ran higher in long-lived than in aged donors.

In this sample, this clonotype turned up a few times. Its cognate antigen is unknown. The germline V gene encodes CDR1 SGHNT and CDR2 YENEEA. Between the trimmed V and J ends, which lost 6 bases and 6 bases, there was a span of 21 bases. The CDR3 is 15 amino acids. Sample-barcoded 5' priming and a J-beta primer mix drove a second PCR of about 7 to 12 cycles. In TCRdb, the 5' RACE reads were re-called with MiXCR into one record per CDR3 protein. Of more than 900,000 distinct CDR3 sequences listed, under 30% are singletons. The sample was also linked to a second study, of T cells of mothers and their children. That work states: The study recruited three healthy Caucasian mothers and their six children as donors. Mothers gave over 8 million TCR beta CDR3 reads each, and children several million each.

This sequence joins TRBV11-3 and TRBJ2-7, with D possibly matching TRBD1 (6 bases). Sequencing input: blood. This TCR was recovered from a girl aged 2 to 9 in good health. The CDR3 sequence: CASSFSGNRDFEQYF. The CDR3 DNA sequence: TGTGCCAGCAGTTTCTCGGGAAACAGGGATTTCGAGCAGTACTTC.